A selection of T cell receptor beta chains follows, all from one sample in a study of control samples from healthy donors and cancer patients. Sequencing was performed with immunoSEQ multiplex PCR; in TCRdb, only in-frame clones are kept and a portion is missing. The data contain 100,000 or so clones, about 86% of them singletons. Sequencing input: blood. The receptors derive from a woman in her forties or fifties in good health. Both conserved end residues are part of each CDR3. D genes are given only for firm matches. Rows may omit the clone size; those that give it use once, few, many or a size class.

TRBV6-5,TRBJ2-7,.,TRBD2,TGTGCCAGCAGTTACTCGGGGGGGGGTTACGAGCAGTACTTC,CASSYSGGGYEQYF
TRBV20-1,TRBJ2-5,once,.,TGCAGCGCGAGGATTAAGGAGACCCAGTACTTC,CSARIKETQYF
TRBV5-1,TRBJ1-2,.,.,TGCGCCAGCAGCTTCGACCCACCCTTCGGACCGCGTACCTATGGCTACACCTTC,CASSFDPPFGPRTYGYTF
TRBV29-1,TRBJ1-1,.,.,TGCAGCGTTGAGGGACGCCCGAACACTGAAGCTTTCTTT,CSVEGRPNTEAFF
TRBV10-3,TRBJ1-2,once,.,TGTGCCATCAGCCTCAGGGGCAGGGATGAAGGCTACACCTTC,CAISLRGRDEGYTF
TRBV5-1,TRBJ2-7,.,.,TGCGCCAGCAGCTTGGCCAAAGGACAGACCTCCTACGAGCAGTACTTC,CASSLAKGQTSYEQYF
TRBV9,TRBJ1-2,.,.,TGTGCCAGCAGCGTAGCTGGGAAACATGGCTACACCTTC,CASSVAGKHGYTF
TRBV15,TRBJ1-2,.,TRBD1,TGTGCCACCAGCAGAGGAGTAGGGGGCGCTTCGTGGGGCTACACCTTC,CATSRGVGGASWGYTF
TRBV15,TRBJ1-2,.,.,TGTGCCACCAGCACCCCTAGCGAAAATGGCTACACCTTC,CATSTPSENGYTF
TRBV3-1/TRBV3-2,TRBJ2-1,.,TRBD2,TGTGCCAGCAGCCAATCTATCGGTAGCGGGGTGGGGAATGAGCAGTTCTTC,CASSQSIGSGVGNEQFF
TRBV28,TRBJ1-1,.,.,TGTGCCAGCAGTTGGAGACAGTACACTGAAGCTTTCTTT,CASSWRQYTEAFF
TRBV7-7,TRBJ1-6,.,.,TGTGCTAGCAGTTTAAGGCAGCCGCTAGGCTGCTCACCCCTCCACTTT,CASSLRQPLGCSPLHF
TRBV6-6,TRBJ1-5,.,.,TGTGCCAGCAGTTACTCGCGGGATCAGCCCCAGCATTTT,CASSYSRDQPQHF
TRBV19,TRBJ1-4,.,.,TGTGCCAGTAGTATCCGGGACCTTAATGAAAAACTGTTTTTT,CASSIRDLNEKLFF
TRBV18,TRBJ2-3,.,.,TGTGCCAGCTCACCATTACCCTTAGGCACAGATACGCAGTATTTT,CASSPLPLGTDTQYF
TRBV3-1/TRBV3-2,TRBJ2-7,.,.,TGTGCCAGCAGCCTCCTCCACGAGCAGTACTTC,CASSLLHEQYF
TRBV14,TRBJ2-1,.,.,TGTGCCAGCAGCCAAGGGTATGAGCAGTTCTTC,CASSQGYEQFF
TRBV19,TRBJ1-2,.,.,TGTGCCAGTAGCCCTGGGCAGGGTACCACCAACTATGGCTACACCTTC,CASSPGQGTTNYGYTF
TRBV4-1,TRBJ1-1,.,.,TGCGCCAGCAGCTTTCGGGCCTTGAACACTGAAGCTTTCTTT,CASSFRALNTEAFF
TRBV6-4,TRBJ2-7,.,.,TGTGCCACCCACATAGATTATGCGTACTACGAGCAGTACTTC,CATHIDYAYYEQYF
TRBV5-1,TRBJ2-7,.,TRBD2,TGCGCCAGCAGCTTAAGCGGGGCCTCATTTACCTACGAGCAGTACTTC,CASSLSGASFTYEQYF
TRBV5-6,TRBJ2-7,.,.,TGTGCCAGCAGCTTGGGGCAGGGGAACCCCTACGAGCAGTACTTC,CASSLGQGNPYEQYF
TRBV11-3,TRBJ2-7,few,.,TGTGCCAGCAGCTTCGGCATAATCTACGAGCAGTACTTC,CASSFGIIYEQYF
TRBV3-1/TRBV3-2,TRBJ2-3,.,.,TGTGCCAGCAGCCAAGATCCGTTCACAGATACGCAGTATTTT,CASSQDPFTDTQYF
TRBV19,TRBJ1-6,few,.,TGTGCCAGTACACAGGGATTGGGTTCACCCCTCCACTTT,CASTQGLGSPLHF
TRBV4-3,TRBJ1-1,.,TRBD1,TGCGCCAGCAGCCGGAGTACAGGGGTGAACACTGAAGCTTTCTTT,CASSRSTGVNTEAFF
TRBV4-3,TRBJ2-2,.,.,TGCGCCAGCAGCCAAGTTAAGGGGGGCACCGGGGAGCTGTTTTTT,CASSQVKGGTGELFF